This T cell receptor beta chain was retrieved from a study of blood T cell repertoires in COVID-19. Study summary: Donors in the United States, Italy and Spain gave samples during acute or convalescent COVID-19. The analysed material was cDNA or gDNA that came from T cells, B-cell-depleted T cells, or PBMCs.

Per germline, CDR1 LNHDA and CDR2 SQIVND (reference sequence). With 2 bases removed from V and 3 bases from J, the gap between germline ends came to 10 bases. The CDR3 has 14 residues. This table comes from immunoSEQ multiplex PCR, and its TCRdb copy is limited to in-frame clones, with some not included. The table includes around 70,000 clones, approximately 80% detected once. The chain joins TRBV19 to TRBJ1-1; D may be TRBD1 (5 bases). The source is a human donor in a cohort sampled during active COVID-19. Sequencing was performed on peripheral blood. Written as DNA, the CDR3 is TGTGCCAGTAGTATAATCGGGGGGGACACTGAAGCTTTCTTT. This translates into CASSIIGGDTEAFF.